A single sample gave rise to the 24 T cell receptor beta chains below, sequenced in a study of T cell changes during pregnancy in multiple sclerosis. Some clones are missing from TCRdb's copy, which holds only in-frame ones; the method was immunoSEQ multiplex PCR. Counted here are tens of thousands of clones, over 85% occurring once; the ten biggest clones make up less than 2%. The material was peripheral blood, obtained after pregnancy. The receptor source for this set is a female donor in good health, enrolled as a control in a pregnancy study.

This rearrangement joins TRBV30 to TRBJ2-1; D may be TRBD2 (6 bases). Germline loops: CDR1 GTSNPN, CDR2 SVGIG (reference sequence). With 3 bases removed from V and 4 bases from J, the gap between germline ends came to 10 bases. The CDR3 consists of 13 residues. In DNA, the CDR3 is TGTGCCTGGAGGGGGAGGTCGTACAATGAGCAGTTCTTC. It yields the protein CAWRGRSYNEQFF. Using reference TRBV30 and TRBJ2-1 for the parts outside the CDR3, the full variable domain is SQTIHQWPATLVQPVGSPLSLECTVEGTSNPNLYWYRQAAGRGLQLLFYSVGIGQISSEVPQNLSASRPQDRQFILSSKKLLLSDSGFYLCAWRGRSYNEQFFGPGTRLTVL.

The chain links TRBV2 to TRBJ2-4; perhaps TRBD1 as D (5 bases). The CDR3 is made up of 13 amino acids. Germline CDR1 reads SNHLY; CDR2 reads FYNNEI. V lost 4 bases and J lost 10, with 14 bases in between. Written as DNA, the CDR3 is TGTGCCAGCAGTGGACAGACCCAAGGGATTCAGTACTTC. Amino acid sequence: CASSGQTQGIQYF.

The chain links TRBV28 to TRBJ2-7; 8 bases agree with TRBD1. The germline gives CDR1 MDHEN, CDR2 SYDVKM. Germline trimming cut 5 bases from V and 4 bases from J; bases unmatched to any gene: 10. The CDR3 runs 15 residues. The CDR3 DNA follows: TGTGCCAGCAGTCCCTTAAGACAGGGGCGTTACGAGCAGTACTTC. Translated: CASSPLRQGRYEQYF.

The rearrangement joins TRBV2 to TRBJ2-5; 13 bases map to TRBD2. This CDR3 comprises 15 residues. Germline CDR1 is SNHLY and CDR2 is FYNNEI. The V and J ends lost 7 bases and 2 bases, in that order; junction bases with no gene match: 4. The CDR3 spells CASKALAGGQETQYF. DNA for the CDR3: TGTGCCAGCAAAGCACTAGCGGGAGGGCAAGAGACCCAGTACTTC. Complete variable domain (other parts from reference TRBV2 and TRBJ2-5): EPEVTQTPSHQVTQMGQEVILRCVPISNHLYFYWYRQILGQKVEFLVSFYNNEISEKSEIFDDQFSVERPDGSNFTLKIRSTKLEDSAMYFCASKALAGGQETQYFGPGTRLLVL.

The gene calls are TRBV4-1 and TRBJ2-7; 9 bases are shared with TRBD1. The CDR3 length is 15 residues. V lost 6 bases to trimming and J lost 2 bases; unmatched junction nucleotides: 8. Germline assignment: CDR1 MGHRA and CDR2 YSYEKL. CDR3 region: CASRHPGQGTYEQYF. CDR3 sequence (DNA): TGCGCCAGCAGGCATCCGGGACAGGGAACCTACGAGCAGTACTTC.

V usage is TRBV7-9 and J usage is TRBJ2-7, with no clear D. V was cut by 1 base and J by 2 bases, with 3 bases left in between. Germline values: CDR1 SEHNR, CDR2 FQNEAQ (reference sequence). CDR3 length: 12 residues. CDR3 region: CASSLGTYEQYF. The CDR3 DNA sequence: TGTGCCAGCAGCTTAGGTACCTACGAGCAGTACTTC. Using reference TRBV7-9 and TRBJ2-7 for the parts outside the CDR3, the full variable domain is DTGVSQNPRHKITKRGQNVTFRCDPISEHNRLYWYRQTLGQGPEFLTYFQNEAQLEKSRLLSDRFSAERPKGSFSTLEIQRTEQGDSAMYLCASSLGTYEQYFGPGTRLTVT.

This clone was found once. The genes are TRBV4-1 and TRBJ1-1, with a possible D match to TRBD1 (5 bases). Trimming cost V 3 bases and J 3 bases, with 8 bases left between them. The CDR3 is 13 amino acids. Germline V CDR1 and CDR2: MGHRA, YSYEKL. The CDR3 coding sequence is TGCGCCAGCAGCCAGGGGGACTACACTGAAGCTTTCTTT. Amino acids: CASSQGDYTEAFF.

This rearrangement joins TRBV5-4 to TRBJ2-5, with unresolved D. V lost 2 bases, J lost 2 bases, and 7 bases lay in between. CDR1 SGHNT and CDR2 YYREEE come from the germline V gene (reference sequence). The CDR3 runs 13 residues. CDR3: CASSFASQETQYF. Here the CDR3 DNA reads TGTGCCAGCAGCTTCGCTAGTCAAGAGACCCAGTACTTC.

This chain joins TRBV10-3 and TRBJ1-1; 7 nucleotides align to TRBD1. There are 12 residues in the CDR3. The junction had 0 bases not matched to a gene; V was cut back by 4 bases and J by 4 bases. Germline CDR1 and CDR2: ENHRY and SYGVKD. As DNA, the CDR3 is TGTGCCATCAGTGGGGACAGCACTGAAGCTTTCTTT. Protein: CAISGDSTEAFF.

Points on this clone: The same CDR3 is also encoded by other DNA sequences in this sample. The V and J genes are TRBV6-6 and TRBJ2-7, with TRBD2 matching 11 bases. There are 15 residues in the CDR3. CDR1 and CDR2 from the germline V gene are MNHNY and SVGAGI (reference sequence). V lost 2 bases to trimming and J lost 2 bases; unmatched junction nucleotides: 2. The CDR3 loop reads CASSYGTSGTYEQYF. Here the CDR3 DNA reads TGTGCCAGCAGTTACGGGACTAGCGGAACCTACGAGCAGTACTTC.

The rearrangement links TRBV20-1 to TRBJ1-5; D gene ambiguous. CDR1 is DFQATT and CDR2 is SNEGSKA in the germline V gene (reference sequence). This CDR3 spans 10 amino acids. The CDR3 sequence: CRYRRGPQHF. CDR3 DNA: TGCAGGTATAGACGGGGTCCCCAGCATTTT.

V gene TRBV18 combines with J gene TRBJ2-7, with a weak D call TRBD1 (6 bases). The germline CDR1 and CDR2 sequences are KGHSH and LQKENI. Trimming took off 3 bases at V and 4 bases at J, with 16 bases between the two ends. The CDR3 has 15 residues. This chain's CDR3 is CASSPDYGQLYEQYF. CDR3 nucleotide sequence: TGTGCCAGCTCACCCGATTACGGACAGTTATACGAGCAGTACTTC.

This rearrangement joins TRBV19 to TRBJ2-1, with 11 bases aligning to TRBD2. V shed 4 bases, J shed 9 bases, and the junction held 5 bases outside the gene matches. The CDR3 is 14 residues long. CDR1 and CDR2 from the germline V gene are LNHDA and SQIVND (reference sequence). The CDR3 here is CASSKTSGSLEQFF. The CDR3 nucleotides read TGTGCCAGTAGTAAAACTAGCGGGAGTCTTGAGCAGTTCTTC.

The chain carries TRBV6-5 and TRBJ2-2; 9 bases match TRBD1. The CDR3 is made up of 15 amino acids. After removal of 8 bases from V and 5 bases from J, the junction contained 9 bases not matched to a gene. The germline gives CDR1 MNHEY, CDR2 SVGAGI. The CDR3 bases are TGTGCCAGCTTTAAAGACAGGGGGAGGACCGGGGAGCTGTTTTTT. As protein: CASFKDRGRTGELFF.

This clone appeared once. CDR3 region: CASSFLTSGSRTGELFF. The DNA for the CDR3 is TGCGCCAGCAGCTTTCTTACCAGCGGGAGTAGGACCGGGGAGCTGTTTTTT. The rearrangement uses TRBV5-1 and TRBJ2-2; 8 nucleotides line up with TRBD2. This CDR3 contains 17 residues. J was trimmed by 5 bases and V by 2 bases; bases with no gene match: 11. Germline V gene lookup returns CDR1 SGHRS and CDR2 YFSETQ.

This chain connects TRBV5-4 to TRBJ2-7; D might be TRBD2 (5 bases). The CDR3 totals 15 residues. Germline assignment: CDR1 SGHNT and CDR2 YYREEE (reference sequence). V shed 5 bases and J shed 5 bases, with 20 bases lying between them. The CDR3 here is CASRSDAGRKNEQYF. Here the CDR3 DNA reads TGTGCCAGCAGATCCGACGCGGGCCGTAAGAACGAGCAGTACTTC.

This chain connects TRBV5-1 to TRBJ2-1; 8 bases are shared with TRBD1. The V segment lost 5 bases and the J segment 4 bases; nucleotides outside the gene matches: 8. From germline, CDR1 is SGHRS and CDR2 YFSETQ. This CDR3 has 15 residues. The CDR3 sequence: CASRAGTGQYNEQFF. The DNA of the CDR3 is TGCGCCAGCAGAGCCGGGACAGGACAATACAATGAGCAGTTCTTC.

This clone was detected only a few times. This chain links TRBV2 with TRBJ2-7, with D perhaps TRBD1 (6 bases). The CDR3 spans 12 residues. CDR1 is SNHLY, CDR2 FYNNEI, per germline. V was cut by 5 bases and J by 8 bases, with 13 bases left in between. This CDR3 reads CASSPRQVQQYF. CDR3 in DNA: TGTGCCAGCAGTCCGAGACAGGTGCAGCAGTACTTC.

The V call is TRBV28, the J call TRBJ1-2, with 8 bases lining up with TRBD1. Unmatched junction bases numbered 14, after V lost 3 bases and J lost 8 bases. Germline CDR1 is MDHEN and CDR2 is SYDVKM. This CDR3 is 16 amino acids long. The CDR3 reads CASSLESGQDPFGYTF. In DNA form, the CDR3 reads TGTGCCAGCAGTTTGGAGTCGGGACAGGATCCTTTCGGCTACACCTTC.

CDR3 nucleotide sequence: TGTGCCAGCAGCGTAGATTCGACTAGTGCAGATACGCAGTATTTT. It is translated as CASSVDSTSADTQYF. This sequence joins TRBV9 and TRBJ2-3; D might be TRBD2 (6 bases). Germline V gene sequence: CDR1 SGDLS, CDR2 YYNGEE. The ends were cut back, 0 bases at V and 4 bases at J, with 12 bases in the middle. CDR3 length: 15 amino acids. Supplemented by reference TRBV9 and TRBJ2-3, the full variable domain reads DSGVTQTPKHLITATGQRVTLRCSPRSGDLSVYWYQQSLDQGLQFLIQYYNGEERAKGNILERFSAQQFPDLHSELNLSSLELGDSALYFCASSVDSTSADTQYFGPGTRLTVL.

The rearrangement links TRBV6-1 to TRBJ2-3; possible D gene TRBD2, 6 bases. This CDR3 is 17 amino acids long. Germline V gene lookup returns CDR1 MNHNS and CDR2 SASEGT. V lost 1 base and J 2 bases, leaving 16 bases between the germline ends. In nucleotides, the CDR3 is TGTGCCAGCAGTGAAGGGATCGGGGGAGCTCCCACAGATACGCAGTATTTT. Translated, it gives CASSEGIGGAPTDTQYF.

J is TRBJ2-7 and V is TRBV5-4; D call uncertain. The CDR3 sequence is 13 residues long. The V gene's germline CDR1 is SGHNT and CDR2 YYREEE (reference sequence). The germline V and J ends were trimmed by 4 bases and 5 bases, with 13 bases remaining between them. The CDR3 here is CASSPPWAHEQYF. The CDR3 region has the DNA TGTGCCAGCAGCCCCCCATGGGCCCACGAGCAGTACTTC. Full variable domain (missing parts from reference TRBV5-4 and TRBJ2-7): ETGVTQSPTHLIKTRGQQVTLRCSSQSGHNTVSWYQQALGQGPQFIFQYYREEENGRGNFPPRFSGLQFPNYSSELNVNALELDDSALYLCASSPPWAHEQYFGPGTRLTVT.

As DNA, the CDR3 is TGCGCCAGCAGTAGGAGACTAGCGGGAAACTACTACGAGCAGTACTTC. Translated, it gives CASSRRLAGNYYEQYF. The V call is TRBV5-1, the J call TRBJ2-7; 11 positions match TRBD2. V lost 5 bases to trimming and J lost 3 bases; unmatched junction nucleotides: 10. This CDR3 has 16 amino acids. The germline V gene encodes CDR1 SGHRS and CDR2 YFSETQ.

Concerning this clone itself: Sequence at one end of the junction differs from germline and may be a read error. This chain joins TRBV27 and TRBJ2-7, with D unresolved. CDR3 length: 16 residues. From germline, CDR1 is MNHEY and CDR2 SMNVEV (reference sequence). The CDR3 sequence: CASSPTRRVVSSEQYF. In DNA, the CDR3 is TGTGCCAGCAGTCCAACCCGCCGGGTCGTTTCCTCCGAGCAGTACTTC.